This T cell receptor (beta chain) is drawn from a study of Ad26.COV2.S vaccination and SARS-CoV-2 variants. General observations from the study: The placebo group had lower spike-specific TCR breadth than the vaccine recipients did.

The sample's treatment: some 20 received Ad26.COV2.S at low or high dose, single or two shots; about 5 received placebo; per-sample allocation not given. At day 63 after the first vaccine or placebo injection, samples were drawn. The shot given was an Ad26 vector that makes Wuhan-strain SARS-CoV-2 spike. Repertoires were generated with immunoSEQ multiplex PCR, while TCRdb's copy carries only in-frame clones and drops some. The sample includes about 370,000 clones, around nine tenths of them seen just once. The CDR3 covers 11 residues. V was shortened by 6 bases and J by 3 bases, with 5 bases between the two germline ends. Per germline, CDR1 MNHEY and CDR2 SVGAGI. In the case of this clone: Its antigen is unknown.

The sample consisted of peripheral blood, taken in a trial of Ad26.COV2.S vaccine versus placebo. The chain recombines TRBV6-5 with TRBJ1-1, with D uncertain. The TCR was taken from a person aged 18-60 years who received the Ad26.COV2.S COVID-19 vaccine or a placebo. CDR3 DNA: TGTGCCAGCAGCACATACACTGAAGCTTTCTTT. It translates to CASSTYTEAFF.